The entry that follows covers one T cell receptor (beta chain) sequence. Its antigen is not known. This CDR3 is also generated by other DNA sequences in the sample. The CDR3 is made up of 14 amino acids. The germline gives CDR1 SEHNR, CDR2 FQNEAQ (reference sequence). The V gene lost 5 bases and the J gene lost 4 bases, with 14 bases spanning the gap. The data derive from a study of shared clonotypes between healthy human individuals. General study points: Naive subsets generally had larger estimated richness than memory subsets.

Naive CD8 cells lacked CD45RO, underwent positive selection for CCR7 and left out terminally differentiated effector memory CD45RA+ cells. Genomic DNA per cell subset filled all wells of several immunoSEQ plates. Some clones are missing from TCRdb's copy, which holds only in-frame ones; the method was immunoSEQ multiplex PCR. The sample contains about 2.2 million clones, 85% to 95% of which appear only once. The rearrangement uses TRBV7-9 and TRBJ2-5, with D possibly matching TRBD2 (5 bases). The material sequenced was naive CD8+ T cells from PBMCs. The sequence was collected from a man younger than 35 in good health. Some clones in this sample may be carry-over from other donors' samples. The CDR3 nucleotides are TGTGCCAGCAGCCTACGGGCCGGAGGAGAGACCCAGTACTTC. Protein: CASSLRAGGETQYF.